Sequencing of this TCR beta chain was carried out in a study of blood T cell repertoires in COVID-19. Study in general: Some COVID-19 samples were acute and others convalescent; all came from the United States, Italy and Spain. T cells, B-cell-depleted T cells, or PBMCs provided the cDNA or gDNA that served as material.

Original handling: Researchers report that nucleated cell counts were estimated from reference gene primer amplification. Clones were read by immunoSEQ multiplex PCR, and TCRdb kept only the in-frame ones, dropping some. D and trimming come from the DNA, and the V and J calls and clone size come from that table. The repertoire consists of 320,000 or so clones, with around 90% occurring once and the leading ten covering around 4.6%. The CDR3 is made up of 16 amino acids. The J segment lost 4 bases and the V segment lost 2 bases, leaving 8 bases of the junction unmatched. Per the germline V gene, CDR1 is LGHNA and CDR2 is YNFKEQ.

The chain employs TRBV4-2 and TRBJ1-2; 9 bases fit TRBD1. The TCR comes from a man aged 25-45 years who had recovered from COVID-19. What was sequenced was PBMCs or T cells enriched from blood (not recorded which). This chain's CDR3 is CASSQSQGAGVYGYTF. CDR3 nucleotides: TGTGCCAGCAGCCAATCACAGGGGGCAGGGGTCTATGGCTACACCTTC.